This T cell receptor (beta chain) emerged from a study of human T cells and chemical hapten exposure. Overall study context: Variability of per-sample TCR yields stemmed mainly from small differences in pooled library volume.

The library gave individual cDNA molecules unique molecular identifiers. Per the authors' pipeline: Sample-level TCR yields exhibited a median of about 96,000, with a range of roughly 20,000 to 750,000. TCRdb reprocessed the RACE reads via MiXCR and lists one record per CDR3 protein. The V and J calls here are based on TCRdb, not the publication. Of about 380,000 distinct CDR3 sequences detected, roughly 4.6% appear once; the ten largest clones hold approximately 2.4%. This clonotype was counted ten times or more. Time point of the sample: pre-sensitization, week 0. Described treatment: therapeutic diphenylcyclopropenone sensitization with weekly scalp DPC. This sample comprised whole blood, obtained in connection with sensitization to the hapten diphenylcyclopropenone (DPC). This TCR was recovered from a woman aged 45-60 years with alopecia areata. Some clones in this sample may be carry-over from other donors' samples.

CDR3 nucleotide sequence: TGCGCCAGCAGCCGGCTAGGGATCGGCAATCAGCCCCAGCATTTT. As protein: CASSRLGIGNQPQHF. The chain recombines TRBV4-1 with TRBJ1-5; D is undetermined. The V and J ends lost 4 bases and 2 bases respectively, with 12 bases between them. Germline loops: CDR1 MGHRA, CDR2 YSYEKL. There are 15 residues in the CDR3.